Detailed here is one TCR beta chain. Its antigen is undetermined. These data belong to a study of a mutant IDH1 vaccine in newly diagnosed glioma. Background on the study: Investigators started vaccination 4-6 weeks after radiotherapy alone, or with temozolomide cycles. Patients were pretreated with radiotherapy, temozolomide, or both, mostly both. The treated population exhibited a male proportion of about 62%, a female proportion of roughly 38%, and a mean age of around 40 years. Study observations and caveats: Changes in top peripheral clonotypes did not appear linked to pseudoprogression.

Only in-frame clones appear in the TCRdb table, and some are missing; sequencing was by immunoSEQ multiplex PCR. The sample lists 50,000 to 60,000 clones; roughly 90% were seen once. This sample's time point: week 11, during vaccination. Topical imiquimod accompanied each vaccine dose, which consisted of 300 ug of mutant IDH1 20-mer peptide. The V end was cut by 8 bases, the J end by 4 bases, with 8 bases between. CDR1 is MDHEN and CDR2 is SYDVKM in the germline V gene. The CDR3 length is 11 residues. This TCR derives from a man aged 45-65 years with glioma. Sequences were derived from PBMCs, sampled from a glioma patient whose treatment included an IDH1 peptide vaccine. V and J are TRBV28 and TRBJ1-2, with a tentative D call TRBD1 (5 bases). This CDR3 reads CASFGGYGYTF. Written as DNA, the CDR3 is TGTGCCAGCTTCGGGGGCTATGGCTACACCTTC.